The table lists the clone carrying this TCR beta chain with many counts. Its specificity is unknown. Unique molecular identifier tags were affixed to discrete cDNA molecules. TCRdb called the 5' RACE reads again in MiXCR, with one record for every CDR3 protein. The sample carries 25,000 to 40,000 distinct CDR3 sequences, 4.5% to 5% recorded once. This entry is derived from a study of early T cells in non-severe SARS-CoV-2 infection. Across the study: The chains were unpaired, and the sequenced material was bulk RNA from unsorted whole blood. Regarding the study as a whole: There was a bias toward anti-spike CD8 responses in VDJdb matching, which missed private and CD4 specificities.

What was sequenced was whole blood. The clonotype comes from an adult who was a healthcare worker with PCR-confirmed SARS-CoV-2 infection or an uninfected control (not recorded which).

CDR3 coding DNA: TGTGCCAGCAGCTCCACCGGGACAGAAGGCTACAATGAGCAGTTCTTC. Translation gives CASSSTGTEGYNEQFF. This chain uses TRBV7-2 with TRBJ2-1, with 7 bases matching TRBD1. The CDR3 contains 16 residues. Germline CDR1 and CDR2: SGHTA and FQGNSA. Losses at the gene ends were 4 bases for V and 3 bases for J; bases not matched to a gene: 9.